What follows describes a single T cell receptor (beta chain). Its antigen target is currently unknown. Within one base of it there is no much larger clone, and no base qualities were kept. Synthetic TCR analog templates were spiked into each PCR so that absolute template abundance could be estimated from read counts. Using the immunoSEQ assay, TCRbeta CDR3 regions were amplified from genomic DNA with bias-controlled V and J gene primers. Sequencing of rearranged TCRbeta segments was performed at approximately 20X coverage. Turning to the authors' computational methods: Sequencing errors were corrected by clustering, and CDR3s were annotated against IMGT so that V, D and J genes could be assigned. Only productive TCRbeta rearrangements were used in downstream analyses, excluding out-of-frame or stop-codon sequences. To compute clonality, Shannon entropy was normalized by the log of the number of unique productive sequences and then subtracted from one. Clones differing between time points or between blood and tumor were identified by Fisher's exact test with Benjamini-Hochberg correction at adjusted p below 0.01. Imported from immuneACCESS, the table was reduced by TCRdb to in-frame sequences with V and J called. These copies leave out some clones; in studies compared against another copy, an unresolved V gene accounts for under half, and the cause of the remainder is not known. V, J and clone size reflect that table, while D and trimming were determined from the DNA. The sample has about 25,000 clones on record, about four fifths of them singletons. The ten largest clonotypes hold around 10% of the sample.

A total of roughly 30 patients with locally advanced or metastatic urothelial carcinoma, treated at Memorial Sloan Kettering on a trial protocol, made up the cohort. Peripheral blood mononuclear cells were collected from each patient pretreatment and during treatment, giving between 1 and 8 total time points per patient. The Qiagen DNeasy Blood extraction kit was used to purify genomic DNA from total PBMCs and from tumor samples. PBMCs were collected pretreatment and during treatment, and were isolated and stored as previously described. These data come from a study of PD-L1 blockade in urothelial cancer (dated by TCRdb to 2016 to 2017). Context from the whole study: Therapy was started in 2014 for all patients, and atezolizumab 1,200 mg was administered intravenously every 3 weeks. About nine tenths of the roughly 29 patients were males with bladder-origin urothelial cancer, and about 60% of the roughly 30 reported a prior smoking history. Patients had an ECOG performance status of 0 or 1 and had received between 0 and 3 prior chemotherapy regimens. Blood samples were analyzed at two time points: 3 weeks after treatment start (second dose) and 6 weeks after treatment start. Blood samples yielded a median of around 130,000 T cells and more than 80,000 unique TCRs, with median clonality 0.080. An exploratory multi-omic analysis was conducted of the somatic, immune and clinical correlates of response to PD-L1 blockade with atezolizumab in urothelial cancer. Pretreatment tumor samples, along with matched peripheral blood collected serially before and after atezolizumab treatment, underwent TCR sequencing. Progression-free survival longer than 6 months counted as durable clinical benefit, and TCR features were additionally tested against both progression-free and overall survival. In the same patients who had TCR sequencing, pretreatment tumors also underwent whole exome sequencing and RNA sequencing. Durable clinical benefit was achieved by nine patients and was not achieved by 20 patients. Some 29 patients had pretreatment blood TCR-seq, about 25 had at least one posttreatment blood collection, and about 25 had tumor TCR-seq. What the authors observed across the whole study: Improved progression-free and overall survival was associated with having pretreatment peripheral blood TCR clonality below the median. Because the sample size was small (n ≈ 30) and many of the analyses were exploratory, the results are meant to be hypothesis-generating. Among patients with durable benefit, tumor-associated TCR clones showed greater expansion in peripheral blood 3 weeks after treatment started (n of about 20, p = 0.022).

Trimming removed 5 bases from V and 2 bases from J; the gene matches leave 4 bases unexplained. The germline V gene provides CDR1 SGHRS and CDR2 YFSETQ. Including the terminal cysteine and phenylalanine, the CDR3 comprises 13 residues. The retained sequence is limited to the CDR3, 39 bases, with the frame set at the first base. This sequence was found in a man aged 65 to 79 with urothelial cancer. Specimen: PBMCs, collected around atezolizumab (anti-PD-L1) treatment. This chain is built from TRBV5-1 and TRBJ2-7, with 7 central nucleotides matching TRBD2. DNA sequence: TGCGCCAGCAGTGGGGGGGGGACCTACGAGCAGTACTTC. It is translated as CASSGGGTYEQYF. The variable domain in full, with residues beyond the CDR3 obtained from the reference TRBV5-1 and TRBJ2-7 genes, is KAGVTQTPRYLIKTRGQQVTLSCSPISGHRSVSWYQQTPGQGLQFLFEYFSETQRNKGNFPGRFSGRQFSNSRSEMNVSTLELGDSALYLCASSGGGTYEQYFGPGTRLTVT.